Below, 28 T cell receptor beta chains from the same sample are listed, as sequenced in a study of T cells expressing NK-cell markers. After re-calling the 5' RACE reads, TCRdb lists one entry per CDR3 protein, DNA absent. The repertoire table contains about 550,000 distinct CDR3 sequences. The specimen was blood T cells: a sorted CD56 or NKG2C T cell subset, CD4+ or CD8+ T cells, or bulk PBMC T cells (not recorded which). Receptors originate from a young man in good health.

The chain links TRBV19 to TRBJ2-1. CDR1 LNHDA and CDR2 SQIVND come from the germline V gene (reference sequence). The CDR3 runs 13 residues. The CDR3: CASSITMNNEQFF.

The rearrangement links TRBV6-1 to TRBJ2-4; TCRdb lists TRBD1, though no DNA is available to test this call. Germline V lookup: CDR1 MNHNS, CDR2 SASEGT. This CDR3 comprises 15 residues. CDR3 protein: CASTGANLAKNIQYF.

The V call is TRBV7-2, the J call TRBJ2-1; TCRdb names TRBD2, which stays unverified in the absence of DNA. This CDR3 contains 16 residues. CDR1 is SGHTA, CDR2 FQGNSA, per germline. CDR3 in amino acids: CASSWGPAGENNEQFF.

The chain links TRBV5-1 to TRBJ2-7. This CDR3 is 13 amino acids long. Germline lookup yields CDR1 SGHRS and CDR2 YFSETQ. CDR3 sequence: CASSREPNYEQYF.

CDR3 in amino acids: CASSLAGTGEYIQYF. The chain is built from TRBV12-3 or TRBV12-4 and TRBJ2-4; TCRdb gives TRBD1 as the D gene, but with no DNA this cannot be confirmed. The CDR3 has 15 amino acids.

This chain joins TRBV5-4 and TRBJ2-7; with no DNA, the TCRdb D assignment of TRBD2 cannot be verified. The CDR3 consists of 16 residues. Germline lookup yields CDR1 SGHNT and CDR2 YYREEE (reference sequence). CDR3 residues: CASSSRSGRAVGEQYF.

The chain employs TRBV10-3 and TRBJ2-1; TCRdb picks TRBD1, but there is no DNA to check that call. This CDR3 spans 15 amino acids. CDR1 is ENHRY and CDR2 is SYGVKD in the germline V gene. The CDR3 loop reads CAIGRGMAGGNEQFF.

The CDR3 loop is CASSLDPAREATDTQYF. The chain is built from TRBV11-2 and TRBJ2-3; the D call from TCRdb, TRBD1, cannot be confirmed without DNA. The CDR3 contains 17 residues. Germline CDR1 is SGHAT and CDR2 is FQNNGV.

The chain joins TRBV7-8 to TRBJ2-1; TCRdb calls TRBD2, which cannot be checked without DNA. The CDR3 is 17 residues long. Germline CDR1 and CDR2: SGHVS and FQNEAQ. The CDR3 reads CASSTAPGTSGRPQQFF.

The rearrangement uses TRBV6-1 and TRBJ2-4; TCRdb's D gene call, TRBD1, goes unchecked for lack of DNA. This CDR3 is built from 14 residues. Looked up from germline, CDR1 is MNHNS and CDR2 is SASEGT. The CDR3 loop reads CASRGAGAKNIQYF.

V usage is TRBV4-1 and J usage is TRBJ1-4. The CDR3 runs 15 residues. Germline CDR1 MGHRA, CDR2 YSYEKL. The CDR3: CASSQGRGAVGKLFF.

The chain carries TRBV7-9 and TRBJ2-7; the D call from TCRdb, TRBD1, cannot be confirmed without DNA. Germline V CDR1 and CDR2: SEHNR, FQNEAQ (reference sequence). There are 15 residues in the CDR3. The CDR3 protein is CASSYRDGGAYEQYF.

The chain joins TRBV25-1 to TRBJ2-7; without DNA, the TCRdb call of TRBD2 cannot be checked. Germline CDR1 is MGHDK and CDR2 is SYGVNS. The CDR3 extends over 12 amino acids. The CDR3 is CAIRRTGGEQYF.

The V and J genes are TRBV3-1 and TRBJ1-1. The CDR3 has 13 residues. Germline lookup yields CDR1 LGHDT and CDR2 YNNKEL (reference sequence). The CDR3 region is CASSSRGPTEAFF. The whole variable domain, filled in from reference TRBV3-1 and TRBJ1-1, reads DTAVSQTPKYLVTQMGNDKSIKCEQNLGHDTMYWYKQDSKKFLKIMFSYNNKELIINETVPNRFSPKSPDKAHLNLHINSLELGDSAVYFCASSSRGPTEAFFGQGTRLTVV.

J is TRBJ1-2 and V is TRBV4-2; with no DNA, the TCRdb D assignment of TRBD1 cannot be verified. Germline V gene sequence: CDR1 LGHNA, CDR2 YNFKEQ. This CDR3 comprises 16 residues. The CDR3 here is CASSQDLDSSYYGYTF.

This chain joins TRBV7-2 and TRBJ1-2; lacking DNA, the TRBD1 call made by TCRdb goes unchecked. This CDR3 is built from 15 residues. Germline loops: CDR1 SGHTA, CDR2 FQGNSA. The CDR3 protein is CASSLTGQANYGYTF.

The V and J genes are TRBV12-3 or TRBV12-4 and TRBJ1-4; TCRdb's D call, TRBD1, is unchecked because there is no DNA. This CDR3 region has 15 residues. The CDR3 sequence is CASSLIGDAYEKLFF.

The J gene is TRBJ2-1, the V gene TRBV10-3; TCRdb reports TRBD2, a call that lacks DNA to check it against. This CDR3 is 20 amino acids long. Germline CDR1 ENHRY, CDR2 SYGVKD. CDR3 sequence: CAISDPGGTSGRSSYNEQFF.

The J gene is TRBJ1-4, the V gene TRBV7-6; the TRBD1 assignment by TCRdb is unverifiable without DNA. The CDR3 is 15 amino acids. CDR1 SGHVS and CDR2 FNYEAQ come from the germline V gene. CDR3 residues: CASSSGQGNVEKLFF.

The chain couples TRBV7-8 to TRBJ2-1; TCRdb's assignment of TRBD1 cannot be checked, as there is no DNA. Germline CDR1 SGHVS, CDR2 FQNEAQ. CDR3 length: 17 amino acids. CDR3 sequence: CASSLDWGATSYNEQFF.

This chain links TRBV15 with TRBJ2-3; TCRdb designates TRBD1, a call that cannot be tested without DNA. This CDR3 comprises 15 residues. Per the germline V gene, CDR1 is LNHNV and CDR2 is YYDKDF (reference sequence). CDR3 residues: CATSRSQGNADTQYF.

This chain uses TRBV6-1 with TRBJ2-5; lacking DNA, the TRBD2 call made by TCRdb goes unchecked. The CDR3 spans 14 residues. In germline, CDR1 is MNHNS, CDR2 SASEGT. The CDR3 spells CASTTGTSGETQYF.

The chain combines TRBV29-1 with TRBJ2-7; the TRBD2 assignment by TCRdb is unverifiable without DNA. The CDR3 length is 14 residues. Germline CDR1 reads SQVTM; CDR2 reads ANQGSEA. CDR3 sequence: CSVRALAGAEEQYF.

V gene TRBV4-1 combines with J gene TRBJ1-2. The germline V gene has CDR1 MGHRA and CDR2 YSYEKL. The CDR3 covers 17 residues. The CDR3 protein is CASNPQPQWDGSYGYTF.

This chain joins TRBV20-1 and TRBJ2-1; TCRdb's assignment of TRBD2 cannot be checked, as there is no DNA. CDR3 length: 16 amino acids. Germline CDR1 reads DFQATT; CDR2 reads SNEGSKA (reference sequence). CDR3 region: CSATRSAASGTNEQFF.

CDR3 loop: CATMPSFNTGELFF. J is TRBJ2-2 and V is TRBV24-1; absent DNA, TCRdb's TRBD2 call cannot be checked. CDR1 is KGHDR and CDR2 is SFDVKD in the germline V gene. CDR3 length equals 14 residues.

The chain carries TRBV12-3 or TRBV12-4 and TRBJ2-5; lacking DNA, the TRBD2 call made by TCRdb goes unchecked. The CDR3 sequence is 17 residues long. The CDR3 sequence is CASTGTSGRAREETQYF.

This rearrangement joins TRBV5-1 to TRBJ2-1. The CDR3 runs 16 residues. Germline CDR1 is SGHRS and CDR2 is YFSETQ. The CDR3 spells CASSWAGLSSYNEQFF.